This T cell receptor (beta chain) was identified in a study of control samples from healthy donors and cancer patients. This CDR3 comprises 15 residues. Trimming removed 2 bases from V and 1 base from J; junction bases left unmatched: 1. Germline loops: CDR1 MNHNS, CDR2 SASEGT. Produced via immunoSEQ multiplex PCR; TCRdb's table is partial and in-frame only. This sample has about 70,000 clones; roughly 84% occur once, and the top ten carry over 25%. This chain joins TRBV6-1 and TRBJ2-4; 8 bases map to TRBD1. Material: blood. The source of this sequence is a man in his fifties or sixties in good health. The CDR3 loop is CASSEQGAAKNIQYF. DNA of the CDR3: TGTGCCAGCAGTGAACAGGGGGCGGCCAAAAACATTCAGTACTTC.